A selection of T cell receptor beta chains follows, all from one sample in a study of shared clonotypes between healthy human individuals. Sequencing used immunoSEQ multiplex PCR; TCRdb keeps in-frame clones, though not all of them. Altogether hundreds of thousands of clones are present, 95% to 97% being singletons, with the ten largest covering less than 0.25%. The sequencing sample was made of naive CD8+ T cells sorted from blood. All receptors come from a man aged 25 to 45 in good health. CDR3s include the opening cysteine and the closing phenylalanine or tryptophan. A D gene is named only where the DNA matches it firmly. The size of a clone is reported for some rows only, either as once, few or many, or as a class for expanded clones.

D gene | J gene | V gene | clone size | CDR3 length | CDR3 protein | CDR3 DNA
TRBD1 | TRBJ2-7 | TRBV28 | - | 16 | CASSAIFPGTGYEQYF | TGTGCCAGCAGCGCTATATTCCCCGGGACAGGTTACGAGCAGTACTTC
- | TRBJ2-7 | TRBV6-6 | - | 16 | CASSFSLERARGEQYF | TGTGCCAGCAGTTTTTCCCTCGAGAGGGCCAGAGGTGAGCAGTACTTC
TRBD1 | TRBJ1-2 | TRBV25-1 | - | 13 | CASRQGSGYGYTF | TGTGCCAGTCGACAGGGGTCGGGATATGGCTACACCTTC
TRBD2 | TRBJ2-7 | TRBV29-1 | - | 19 | CSVEDKLLSGSGSSYEQYF | TGCAGCGTTGAAGATAAGCTACTCTCGGGAAGCGGGAGCTCCTACGAGCAGTACTTC
- | TRBJ2-7 | TRBV7-9 | - | 12 | CASSRDEDEQYF | TGTGCCAGCAGTCGAGATGAGGACGAGCAGTACTTC
- | TRBJ1-5 | TRBV18 | - | 14 | CASSPPQSNQPQHF | TGTGCCAGCTCACCACCGCAGAGCAATCAGCCCCAGCATTTT
- | TRBJ2-7 | TRBV5-1 | - | 14 | CASSLGTLTYEQYF | TGCGCCAGCAGCTTGGGGACACTGACCTACGAGCAGTACTTC
- | TRBJ2-7 | TRBV7-3 | - | 15 | CASSLTSSPTYEQYF | TGTGCCAGCAGCTTAACCTCTAGCCCGACCTACGAGCAGTACTTC
- | TRBJ2-7 | TRBV7-9 | - | 15 | CASSLMEGVGYEQYF | TGTGCCAGCAGCTTAATGGAGGGGGTAGGCTACGAGCAGTACTTC
TRBD1 | TRBJ2-7 | TRBV9 | - | 14 | CASSPRDSLYEQYF | TGTGCCAGCAGCCCACGGGACAGCCTATACGAGCAGTACTTC
TRBD1 | TRBJ2-7 | TRBV6-6 | - | 14 | CASTLDRADYEQYF | TGTGCCAGCACCTTGGACAGGGCGGACTACGAGCAGTACTTC
- | TRBJ2-6 | TRBV7-8 | - | 16 | CASSLTTASGANVLTF | TGTGCCAGCAGCCTCACTACTGCATCGGGGGCCAACGTCCTGACTTTC
- | TRBJ2-5 | TRBV28 | - | 17 | CASTLGGPASYQETQYF | TGTGCCAGCACCTTGGGGGGGCCTGCTTCCTACCAAGAGACCCAGTACTTC
TRBD2 | TRBJ2-2 | TRBV12-5 | - | 14 | CASGLAGEFGELFF | TGTGCTAGTGGACTAGCGGGAGAGTTCGGGGAGCTGTTTTTT
TRBD2 | TRBJ2-5 | TRBV7-2 | once | 16 | CASSFSRREGQETQYF | TGTGCCAGCAGCTTCTCGAGGCGGGAGGGCCAAGAGACCCAGTACTTC
- | TRBJ2-7 | TRBV10-3 | - | 14 | CAISVDDTSYEQYF | TGTGCCATCAGTGTGGATGACACTTCCTACGAGCAGTACTTC
TRBD1 | TRBJ1-3 | TRBV27 | - | 15 | CASSLLGQGGNTIYF | TGTGCCAGCAGTTTACTGGGACAGGGAGGAAACACCATATATTTT
TRBD2 | TRBJ2-1 | TRBV9 | - | 15 | CASSATSGRSDEQFF | TGTGCCAGCAGCGCGACTAGCGGGAGGAGCGATGAGCAGTTCTTC
TRBD2 | TRBJ2-2 | TRBV4-1 | - | 17 | CASSQPLAGEVYGELFF | TGCGCCAGCAGCCAACCTCTAGCGGGAGAAGTATACGGGGAGCTGTTTTTT
- | TRBJ2-7 | TRBV14 | once | 15 | CASSQERAPNYEQYF | TGTGCCAGCAGCCAAGAACGGGCACCAAACTACGAGCAGTACTTC
- | TRBJ1-2 | TRBV28 | - | 14 | CASSLQSGPYGYTF | TGTGCCAGCAGTTTACAATCGGGACCATATGGCTACACCTTC
- | TRBJ2-5 | TRBV6-5 | - | 14 | CASSFALGPETQYF | TGTGCCAGCAGTTTCGCGCTGGGGCCGGAGACCCAGTACTTC
- | TRBJ2-1 | TRBV7-9 | - | 13 | CASSVNLYNEQFF | TGTGCCAGCAGCGTCAACCTGTACAATGAGCAGTTCTTC
- | TRBJ2-5 | TRBV10-2 | - | 15 | CASSESTVGLETQYF | TGCGCCAGCAGTGAGTCGACGGTAGGGCTGGAGACCCAGTACTTC
- | TRBJ2-1 | TRBV6-6 | - | 15 | CASSYVRGAYNEQFF | TGTGCCAGCAGTTATGTACGCGGGGCTTACAATGAGCAGTTCTTC
- | TRBJ1-5 | TRBV7-8 | - | 12 | CASSAGAQPQHF | TGTGCCAGCAGCGCCGGTGCTCAGCCCCAGCATTTT
TRBD2 | TRBJ2-5 | TRBV13 | - | 18 | CASSAGLAGGPAQETQYF | TGTGCCAGCAGCGCTGGACTAGCGGGAGGCCCTGCTCAAGAGACCCAGTACTTC
- | TRBJ2-7 | TRBV28 | - | 14 | CASSPAGTGYEQYF | TGTGCCAGCAGTCCAGCCGGGACTGGCTACGAGCAGTACTTC
TRBD2 | TRBJ2-1 | TRBV28 | - | 21 | CASNSFMSPKLSGSGWNEQFF | TGTGCCAGCAATAGTTTTATGAGCCCGAAACTTAGCGGGAGTGGGTGGAATGAGCAGTTCTTC
TRBD2 | TRBJ2-1 | TRBV9 | - | 15 | CASSAGTSATNEQFF | TGTGCCAGCAGCGCCGGGACTAGCGCCACCAATGAGCAGTTCTTC
TRBD2 | TRBJ2-5 | TRBV10-2 | once | 14 | CASSHGDYQETQYF | TGCGCCAGCAGTCACGGGGACTATCAAGAGACCCAGTACTTC
- | TRBJ2-7 | TRBV27 | once | 15 | CASSLSRGLFYEQYF | TGTGCCAGCAGTTTATCTCGCGGGCTCTTCTACGAGCAGTACTTC
TRBD2 | TRBJ2-7 | TRBV5-1 | - | 16 | CASSLAWREAGYEQYF | TGCGCCAGCAGCTTGGCCTGGCGGGAGGCGGGCTACGAGCAGTACTTC
- | TRBJ1-5 | TRBV9 | - | 13 | CASSGPFGQPQHF | TGTGCCAGCAGCGGGCCATTCGGGCAGCCCCAGCATTTT
- | TRBJ2-6 | TRBV29-1 | once | 17 | CSVEEWSGETGANVLTF | TGCAGCGTTGAAGAGTGGTCGGGAGAAACTGGGGCCAACGTCCTGACTTTC
TRBD1 | TRBJ1-2 | TRBV10-3 | - | 15 | CAISESLGGSYGYTF | TGTGCCATCAGTGAGTCATTAGGGGGCTCGTACGGCTACACCTTC
- | TRBJ1-2 | TRBV7-2 | - | 15 | CASSRSQGTNYGYTF | TGTGCCAGCAGCCGCAGCCAGGGGACTAACTATGGCTACACCTTC
TRBD1 | TRBJ2-7 | TRBV5-1 | - | 14 | CASSSPGQGYEQYF | TGCGCCAGCAGTTCCCCGGGACAGGGGTACGAGCAGTACTTC